This T cell receptor beta chain was sequenced during a study of metastatic and nonmetastatic thyroid tumors. Background on the study: The study looked at repertoires side by side in blood and in tumor or nodule tissue from malignant and benign thyroid patients.

Thyroid surgery took place with no prior treatment in any patient. The CDR3 contains 14 residues. V was cut by 5 bases and J by 6 bases, with 17 bases left in between. Germline CDR1 reads MDHEN; CDR2 reads SYDVKM. TCRdb reanalyzed the PCR reads with MiXCR. The sample lists tens of thousands of clones; 15% to 20% were seen once. The clonotype originates from a female donor with papillary thyroid cancer or a benign thyroid nodule (not recorded which). Some clones in this sample may be carry-over from other donors' samples. The chain recombines TRBV28 with TRBJ2-7; no clear D gene. Material for sequencing was blood. In DNA, the CDR3 is TGTGCCAGCAGTCCGATCTCGGTACAAACCGAGCAGTACTTC. Amino acid sequence: CASSPISVQTEQYF. The complete variable domain, with remaining parts taken from reference TRBV28 and TRBJ2-7, reads DVKVTQSSRYLVKRTGEKVFLECVQDMDHENMFWYRQDPGLGLRLIYFSYDVKMKEKGDIPEGYSVSREKKERFSLILESASTNQTSMYLCASSPISVQTEQYFGPGTRLTVT.